This T cell receptor beta chain was documented in a study of T cell changes during pregnancy in multiple sclerosis. The CDR3 runs to 17 residues. From germline, CDR1 is MDHEN and CDR2 SYDVKM. V shed 5 bases and J shed 2 bases, with 19 bases lying between them. The repertoire was sequenced with immunoSEQ multiplex PCR; TCRdb's copy has only in-frame clones and lacks some. The top ten hold 5.2% of the sample, which has some 8,700 clones, around 86% seen once. The sample here was CD8+ T cells from peripheral blood mononuclear cells, taken in the first trimester of pregnancy. The TCR originated in a female donor in good health, enrolled as a control in a pregnancy study. V usage is TRBV28 and J usage is TRBJ1-3; tentative D call: TRBD1 (5 bases). As DNA, the CDR3 is TGTGCCAGCAGTCCCCCCCTACGGGCGGGACCTGGAAACACCATATATTTT. This codes for CASSPPLRAGPGNTIYF.